What follows is one TCR beta chain and its context. Its antigen remains unknown. This sample was taken from a study of shared clonotypes between healthy human individuals. Overall study context: The donors, a couple of women and a few men, were aged 18 to 49.

Study results and caveats: Shared clonotypes across all four donors exceeded non-shared ones in generation probability. The donor pool, a small one, limited the genetic and exposure-history diversity represented.

The assay used deep level. Clones were read by immunoSEQ multiplex PCR, and TCRdb kept only the in-frame ones, dropping some. The table shows 2 million to 3 million clones, with 80% to 95% occurring only once. This CDR3 region has 16 residues. Looked up from germline, CDR1 is LGHNT and CDR2 is FRNRAP. V lost 3 bases to trimming and J lost 7 bases; unmatched junction nucleotides: 11. Sequenced sample: naive CD4+ T cells from PBMCs. Subset defined: CD45RA+ positively selected. The sequence was obtained from a man aged 18-30 years in good health. Some clones in this sample may be carry-over from other donors' samples. The chain couples TRBV12-5 to TRBJ2-2, with TRBD2 identical over 7 bases. The CDR3 here is CASGFLTSLRIGELFF. Written as DNA, the CDR3 is TGTGCTAGTGGTTTCCTGACTAGCCTTCGGATCGGGGAGCTGTTTTTT.